What follows describes a single T cell receptor (beta chain). Its target is not known. This sample was taken from a study of T cell responses to AZD1222 COVID-19 vaccine. Study results and caveats: Vaccine-related CD4 TCRs covered spike, predominating at 160-218 and 743-854.

Produced via immunoSEQ multiplex PCR; TCRdb's table is partial and in-frame only. This table has some 94,000 clones, approximately 94% appearing once. The CDR3 length is 14 residues. Losses at the gene ends were 5 bases for V and 6 bases for J; bases not matched to a gene: 9. CDR1 is SGHVS and CDR2 is FQNEAQ in the germline V gene. Sample: peripheral blood, taken on day 0 of AZD1222 vaccination. This chain connects TRBV7-8 to TRBJ1-2; the match to TRBD1 covers 7 bases. This sequence originates from an adult in good health. The CDR3 spells CASSVRGGGDGYTF. The CDR3 region has the DNA TGTGCCAGCAGCGTCAGGGGAGGGGGCGATGGCTACACCTTC.